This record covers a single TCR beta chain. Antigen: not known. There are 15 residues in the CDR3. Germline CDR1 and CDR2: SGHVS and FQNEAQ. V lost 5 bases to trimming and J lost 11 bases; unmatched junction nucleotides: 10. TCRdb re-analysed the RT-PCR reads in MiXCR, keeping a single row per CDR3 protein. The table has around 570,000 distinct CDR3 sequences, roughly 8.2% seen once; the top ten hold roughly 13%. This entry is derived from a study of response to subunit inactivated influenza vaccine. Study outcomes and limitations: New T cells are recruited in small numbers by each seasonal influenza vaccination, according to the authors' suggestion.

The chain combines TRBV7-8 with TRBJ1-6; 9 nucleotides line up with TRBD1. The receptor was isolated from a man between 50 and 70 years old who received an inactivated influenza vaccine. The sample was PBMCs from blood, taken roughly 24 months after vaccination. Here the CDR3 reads CASSIPGTGLAPLHF. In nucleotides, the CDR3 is TGTGCCAGCAGCATACCGGGGACAGGGTTGGCACCCCTCCACTTT.